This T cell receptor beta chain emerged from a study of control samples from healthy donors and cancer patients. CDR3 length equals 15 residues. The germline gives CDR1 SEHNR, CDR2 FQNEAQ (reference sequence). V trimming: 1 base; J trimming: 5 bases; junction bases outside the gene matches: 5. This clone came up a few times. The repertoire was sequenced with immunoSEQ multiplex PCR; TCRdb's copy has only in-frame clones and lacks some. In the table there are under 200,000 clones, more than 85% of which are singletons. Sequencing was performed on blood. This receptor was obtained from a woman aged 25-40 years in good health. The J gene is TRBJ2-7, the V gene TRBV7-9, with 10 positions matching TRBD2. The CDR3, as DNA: TGTGCCAGCAGCTTAGTAGCGGGAGGTCCCCACGAGCAGTACTTC. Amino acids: CASSLVAGGPHEQYF.